This paragraph reports one T cell receptor beta chain. The antigen remains unidentified. These data belong to a study of CD8+ T cells in alopecia areata. Background on the study: The protocol delivered tofacitinib for 6 to 18 months, then withdrew it for 6 months. Study findings and constraints: Resident alphabeta T-cell populations of normal skin are likewise subject to sequencing in scalp samples. Compared with normal scalp, lesional scalp had higher clonality and more expanded CD8+ clones.

The sequencing template was cDNA reverse transcribed from extracted RNA. The protocol was immunoSEQ multiplex PCR, while the TCRdb copy is restricted to in-frame clones and leaves out a portion. The sample lists 180,000 or so clones, about 72% occurring once. J was trimmed by 0 bases and V by 5 bases; bases with no gene match: 10. Per the germline V gene, CDR1 is PRHDT and CDR2 is FYEKMQ (reference sequence). This CDR3 is built from 18 residues. Alopecia areata patients provided lesional scalp punch biopsies and peripheral blood, both collected for the study. Sequencing was performed on CD8+ T cells sorted from blood, taken at week 0. The origin of this receptor is a human donor with alopecia areata. The genes are TRBV13 and TRBJ2-1, with 10 bases matching TRBD2. CDR3 nucleotide sequence: TGTGCCAGCAGCCAAGGTGGTAGCGGGGGGCCCTCCTACAATGAGCAGTTCTTC. Encoded protein: CASSQGGSGGPSYNEQFF.